The clone carrying this T cell receptor beta chain showed up just a few times. The antigen remains undetermined. This entry belongs to a study of CD8+ T cells in alopecia areata. A FACSAria was used to sort CD4+ and CD8+ T cells. These cells came from PBMCs. General study findings and limits: Patients displayed less clarity in TCR sharing than mice, a finding possibly related to HLA. Sequencing of scalp samples also captures resident alphabeta T cells of normal skin. Clonality in lesional scalp, especially alopecia totalis/universalis, exceeded that of normal scalp.

The V segment lost 3 bases and the J segment 6 bases; nucleotides outside the gene matches: 11. Germline loops: CDR1 SGHRS, CDR2 YFSETQ. The CDR3 has 15 amino acids. Extraction of RNA preceded its reverse transcription into cDNA, which served as the sequencing template. The repertoire was sequenced with immunoSEQ multiplex PCR; TCRdb's copy has only in-frame clones and lacks some. The sample comprises about 150,000 clones, approximately 56% of which are singletons, and about 38% rests with the top ten. Material: CD8+ T cells sorted from blood. This TCR derives from a human donor in good health. The J gene is TRBJ2-7, the V gene TRBV5-1; 8 bases are a match to TRBD1. The DNA for the CDR3 is TGCGCCAGCAGCTCTCCGGGACAGGCTTTCTCCGAGCAGTACTTC. This encodes CASSSPGQAFSEQYF.